A selection of T cell receptor beta chains follows, all from one sample in a study of T cell changes during pregnancy in multiple sclerosis. Clones were sequenced by immunoSEQ multiplex PCR, and TCRdb holds only the in-frame ones, with some missing. Here the sample spans tens of thousands of clones, around 93% being singletons. Sequenced here: peripheral blood, sampled after pregnancy. These TCRs come from a female donor with multiple sclerosis, enrolled in a pregnancy study. CDR3s include the opening cysteine and the closing phenylalanine or tryptophan. The order of the fields is V gene, D gene, J gene, clone size, CDR3 protein, CDR3 DNA. The D gene is left open where the match is weak. Expanded clones get a size class; other rows say once, few or many, or leave the size out.

V gene: TRBV9
D gene: .
J gene: TRBJ2-5
clone size: .
CDR3 protein: CASSSTPSESETQYF
CDR3 DNA: TGTGCCAGCAGCAGTACCCCTAGCGAATCGGAGACCCAGTACTTC

V gene: TRBV27
D gene: TRBD1
J gene: TRBJ1-4
clone size: .
CDR3 protein: CASSLGTGGNEKLFF
CDR3 DNA: TGTGCCAGCAGTTTAGGGACAGGGGGCAATGAAAAACTGTTTTTT

V gene: TRBV28
D gene: TRBD1
J gene: TRBJ1-4
clone size: .
CDR3 protein: CASGSAGQGVEKLFF
CDR3 DNA: TGTGCCAGCGGCTCTGCGGGACAGGGTGTTGAAAAACTGTTTTTT

V gene: TRBV5-1
D gene: .
J gene: TRBJ2-1
clone size: .
CDR3 protein: CASSFDGQSSYNEQFF
CDR3 DNA: TGCGCCAGCAGCTTTGACGGACAGAGCTCCTACAATGAGCAGTTCTTC

V gene: TRBV5-1
D gene: .
J gene: TRBJ2-7
clone size: .
CDR3 protein: CASSLSSGPTYEQYF
CDR3 DNA: TGCGCCAGCAGCTTGTCGAGCGGACCGACCTACGAGCAGTACTTC

V gene: TRBV19
D gene: TRBD2
J gene: TRBJ2-1
clone size: .
CDR3 protein: CASSPRDGRDNEQFF
CDR3 DNA: TGTGCCAGTAGTCCCCGGGACGGGAGGGACAATGAGCAGTTCTTC

V gene: TRBV7-9
D gene: TRBD1
J gene: TRBJ2-7
clone size: .
CDR3 protein: CASSSADRVEQYF
CDR3 DNA: TGTGCCAGCAGCTCAGCGGACAGGGTCGAGCAGTACTTC

V gene: TRBV5-1
D gene: TRBD1
J gene: TRBJ2-1
clone size: .
CDR3 protein: CASSWGGTGGSNEQFF
CDR3 DNA: TGCGCCAGCAGCTGGGGGGGGACAGGGGGCTCCAATGAGCAGTTCTTC

V gene: TRBV27
D gene: TRBD2
J gene: TRBJ2-1
clone size: .
CDR3 protein: CASSLTGGPVEQFF
CDR3 DNA: TGTGCCAGCAGTTTAACGGGAGGGCCCGTTGAGCAGTTCTTC

V gene: TRBV29-1
D gene: .
J gene: TRBJ1-2
clone size: .
CDR3 protein: CSVHPLFSHTSGYTF
CDR3 DNA: TGCAGCGTGCACCCTCTTTTTTCGCACACCTCGGGCTACACCTTC

V gene: TRBV28
D gene: TRBD2
J gene: TRBJ2-7
clone size: .
CDR3 protein: CASSFPRSVSGRRVDYEQYF
CDR3 DNA: TGTGCCAGCAGTTTTCCTCGGTCCGTGAGCGGGAGGAGGGTGGACTACGAGCAGTACTTC

V gene: TRBV5-4
D gene: TRBD1
J gene: TRBJ1-1
clone size: .
CDR3 protein: CASSPRGRGVGTEAFF
CDR3 DNA: TGTGCCAGCAGCCCCAGGGGGCGTGGGGTCGGAACTGAAGCTTTCTTT

V gene: TRBV7-3
D gene: TRBD2
J gene: TRBJ2-1
clone size: .
CDR3 protein: CASSPGLAGLNEQFF
CDR3 DNA: TGTGCCAGCAGCCCGGGACTAGCGGGACTCAATGAGCAGTTCTTC

V gene: TRBV7-2
D gene: .
J gene: TRBJ1-1
clone size: .
CDR3 protein: CASSLGRGNTEAFF
CDR3 DNA: TGTGCCAGCAGCTTAGGCAGGGGGAACACTGAAGCTTTCTTT

V gene: TRBV27
D gene: .
J gene: TRBJ1-5
clone size: once
CDR3 protein: CASSRRGPGIGQPQHF
CDR3 DNA: TGTGCCAGCAGTCGACGGGGTCCCGGCATTGGTCAGCCCCAGCATTTT